Listed below are T cell receptor beta chains from one sample, sequenced in a study of blood T cell repertoires in COVID-19. TCRdb's table, derived via immunoSEQ multiplex PCR, lists solely in-frame clones and lacks some. The sample has about 310,000 clones; about nine tenths are singletons. The sequenced sample was PBMCs or T cells enriched from blood (not recorded which). The receptor set was obtained from a woman under 40 who had recovered from COVID-19. The conserved cysteine and the conserved F or W are not part of the CDR3 here.

J	V	CDR3
TRBJ2-5	TRBV14	ASSQGLSGRTPPGGETQY
TRBJ2-3	TRBV14	ASSPWTGDTQY
TRBJ2-7	TRBV7-6	ASSRLAGGTNYEQY
TRBJ1-6	TRBV9	ASSQGHLSDRLH
TRBJ2-7	TRBV27	ASSYTSGDGVEQY
TRBJ1-2	TRBV4-1	ASSQEGQGGVGYT
TRBJ2-5	TRBV6-4	ASSDRVEGLTYQETQY
TRBJ1-2	TRBV12-3/TRBV12-4	ASSLGGRGYT
TRBJ1-5	TRBV6-5	ASSLGQINQPQH
TRBJ1-5	TRBV6-5	ASRMSYSNQPQH
TRBJ1-3	TRBV25-1	ASTDDRGAGNTIY
TRBJ2-3	TRBV6-5	SVRGSLFSTDTQY
TRBJ2-7	TRBV20-1	SARSDYEQY
TRBJ1-1	TRBV27	ASSRLAADTEAF
TRBJ1-2	TRBV6-5	ASSYVRANYGYT
TRBJ2-2	TRBV28	ASSLAGEGTGELF
TRBJ2-5	TRBV21-1	ASSKTSGRPQETQY
TRBJ1-1	TRBV6-5	ASRRQISNTEAF
TRBJ2-1	TRBV29-1	SARGGLSSYNEQF
TRBJ1-4	TRBV18	ASSTVAGTGNEKLF
TRBJ2-1	TRBV11-3	ASSFGTSVYNEQF
TRBJ1-2	TRBV9	ASSVFGGGYT
TRBJ1-4	TRBV10-3	AAKGVLGEKLF
TRBJ2-1	TRBV7-9	ASSFGLAGGPAYNEQF
TRBJ1-2	TRBV28	ASSLGWGQASYGYT
TRBJ1-4	TRBV30	AWNRQSNEKLF
TRBJ1-1	TRBV12-3/TRBV12-4	ASSLLGDTEAF
TRBJ1-2	TRBV6-5	ASSYGGYYGYT
TRBJ1-6	TRBV6-5	GSLAAAYNSPLH
TRBJ1-5	TRBV7-2	ASSLPGGNQPQH
TRBJ2-5	TRBV6-2/TRBV6-3	ASSRAGLAGGGTIRTQY
TRBJ1-2	TRBV19	ASSMQAAYYGYT
TRBJ1-1	TRBV2	ASSSGRAGDTEAF
TRBJ1-1	TRBV6-5	ATSSIGGPTEAF
TRBJ2-7	TRBV3-1/TRBV3-2	ASSQARDLRNEQY
TRBJ1-2	TRBV3-1/TRBV3-2	ASSQEDRSYGYT
TRBJ1-1	TRBV11-2	ASSSQGFLTEAF
TRBJ1-3	TRBV12-3/TRBV12-4	ASSNLQGNTIY
TRBJ1-1	TRBV7-6	ASLPFRGNTEAF
TRBJ1-2	TRBV3-1/TRBV3-2	ASQDSNYGYT
TRBJ2-7	TRBV7-2	ASSAGGTSITYEQY
TRBJ2-2	TRBV24-1	ATGGDGDTGELF
TRBJ2-4	TRBV7-9	ASSLVVFGIQY
TRBJ2-1	TRBV7-2	ASSWDFYNEQF
TRBJ2-1	TRBV30	AWTSIGRPSSYNEQF
TRBJ2-1	TRBV6-6	ASSYLPPYNEQF
TRBJ2-5	TRBV29-1	SVGQGGETQY
TRBJ2-1	TRBV5-1	ASRPWEGPGYEQF
TRBJ2-1	TRBV19	ASSIGRAYEQF
TRBJ2-1	TRBV29-1	SVEVVARQGDNEQF
TRBJ2-2	TRBV30	ACRSGTATGELF
TRBJ1-5	TRBV5-1	ASSLGGYRGYSNQPQH
TRBJ1-3	TRBV3-1/TRBV3-2	ASSQQGGENTIY
TRBJ1-1	TRBV10-3	AISDPTDLGTEAF
TRBJ1-1	TRBV19	ASSIITASTEAF
TRBJ2-7	TRBV3-1/TRBV3-2	ASSQAPASGFYEQY
TRBJ2-2	TRBV29-1	SVAGTSGQRLAGELF
TRBJ1-1	TRBV6-6	ASSPQQGARTEAF
TRBJ2-7	TRBV28	ASNPQPSYEQY
TRBJ2-1	TRBV9	ASSSREWFYNEQF